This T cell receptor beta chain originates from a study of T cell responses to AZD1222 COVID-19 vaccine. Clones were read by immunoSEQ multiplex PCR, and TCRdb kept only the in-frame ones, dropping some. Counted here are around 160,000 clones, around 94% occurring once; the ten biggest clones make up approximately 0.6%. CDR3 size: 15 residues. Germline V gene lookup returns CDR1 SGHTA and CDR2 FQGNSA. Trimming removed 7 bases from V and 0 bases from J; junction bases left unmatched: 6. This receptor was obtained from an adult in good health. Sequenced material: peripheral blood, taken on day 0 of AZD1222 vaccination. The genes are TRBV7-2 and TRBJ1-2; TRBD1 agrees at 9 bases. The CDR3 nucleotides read TGTGCCAGCATACGGACAGGGGCCACTAACTATGGCTACACCTTC. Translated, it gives CASIRTGATNYGYTF.